Sequencing of this T cell receptor (beta chain) was carried out in a study of blood T cell repertoires in COVID-19. In the study overall: The cDNA or gDNA used as material had been derived from T cells, B-cell-depleted T cells, or PBMCs.

Self-reported history from a screening survey and questionnaire set each donor's cohort. Note on this clone: Within the sample, other DNA sequences also encode this same CDR3.

The protocol was immunoSEQ multiplex PCR, while the TCRdb copy is restricted to in-frame clones and leaves out a portion. The sample has more than 300,000 clones; around 92% are singletons. Germline V gives CDR1 LNHDA, CDR2 SQIVND (reference sequence). The CDR3 is made up of 13 amino acids. The J segment lost 3 bases and the V segment lost 6 bases, leaving 2 bases of the junction unmatched. This sequence joins TRBV19 and TRBJ1-1; TRBD1 matches 9 bases. The clonotype comes from a woman aged 25 to 39 who had recovered from COVID-19. Sequencing used PBMCs or T cells enriched from blood (not recorded which). The CDR3 region has the DNA TGTGCCAGTAGACGGACAGGGGACACTGAAGCTTTCTTT. As protein: CASRRTGDTEAFF.